These 8 T cell receptor beta chains originate from one sample sequenced in a study of blood T cell repertoires in COVID-19. Sequencing was performed with immunoSEQ multiplex PCR; in TCRdb, only in-frame clones are kept and a portion is missing. In the table there are tens of thousands of clones, around nine tenths of which are singletons. The sample taken for sequencing was peripheral blood. These receptors all come from a woman aged 65 to 85 with acute or convalescent COVID-19.

In this sample, this clone turned up a few times. The chain carries TRBV7-9 and TRBJ1-1; the D gene is possibly TRBD1 (6 bases). The CDR3 extends over 14 amino acids. Germline V gene data show CDR1 as SEHNR and CDR2 as FQNEAQ (reference sequence). Between the trimmed V and J ends, which lost 6 bases and 5 bases, there was a span of 16 bases. The CDR3 region is CASSQQRGGTEAFF. Written as DNA, the CDR3 is TGTGCCAGCAGTCAACAAAGGGGGGGGACTGAAGCTTTCTTT.

The V gene is TRBV6-5, the J gene TRBJ1-2; TRBD1 aligns across 8 bases. Germline V gives CDR1 MNHEY, CDR2 SVGAGI. This CDR3 contains 14 residues. V was clipped by 7 bases and J by 3 bases; unmatched bases: 7. The CDR3 is CASKRGQEDYGYTF. CDR3 in DNA: TGTGCCAGCAAGAGGGGACAGGAGGACTATGGCTACACCTTC.

V gene TRBV2 combines with J gene TRBJ2-7, with 9 nucleotides matching TRBD1. CDR1 is SNHLY and CDR2 is FYNNEI in the germline V gene. The length of the CDR3 is 17 residues. Trimming removed 2 bases from V and 0 bases from J; junction bases left unmatched: 8. The DNA for the CDR3 is TGTGCCAGCAGTGAATCCGTCGGGACAGGGAGCTCCTACGAGCAGTACGTC. This codes for CASSESVGTGSSYEQYV.

V usage is TRBV18 and J usage is TRBJ1-5, with a possible D match to TRBD1 (6 bases). CDR3 length: 18 residues. Germline V CDR1 and CDR2: KGHSH, LQKENI. The ends were cut back, 4 bases at V and 4 bases at J, with 23 bases in the middle. CDR3 in DNA: TGTGCCAGCTCACTTACCGGGTCCCAAGGGGGGGGAAATCAGCCCCAGCATTTT. Its translation is CASSLTGSQGGGNQPQHF.

The chain recombines TRBV6-5 with TRBJ2-4, with D possibly TRBD2 on 6 matching bases. Germline CDR1 reads MNHEY; CDR2 reads SVGAGI. The CDR3 length is 12 residues. V was pared by 8 bases and J by 8 bases, with 13 bases between. The CDR3 protein is CASVGGSYIQYF. The CDR3 DNA sequence: TGTGCCAGCGTAGGAGGGAGTTACATTCAGTACTTC.

This clone was seen just once. This chain joins TRBV2 and TRBJ1-2; no reliable D call. Germline V CDR1 and CDR2: SNHLY, FYNNEI. CDR3 length: 14 residues. V lost 1 base to trimming and J lost 2 bases, with 8 bases between them. The CDR3 loop is CASSEGPGNYGYTF. The CDR3 DNA follows: TGTGCCAGCAGTGAAGGGCCGGGAAACTATGGCTACACCTTC. The entire variable domain, with the rest obtained from reference TRBV2 and TRBJ1-2, is as follows: EPEVTQTPSHQVTQMGQEVILRCVPISNHLYFYWYRQILGQKVEFLVSFYNNEISEKSEIFDDQFSVERPDGSNFTLKIRSTKLEDSAMYFCASSEGPGNYGYTFGSGTRLTVV.

V and J are TRBV13 and TRBJ1-5, with 10 bases that match TRBD1. This CDR3 comprises 16 residues. V dropped 2 bases and J dropped 2; count of bases not matched to a gene: 3. CDR1 and CDR2 (germline): PRHDT, FYEKMQ (reference sequence). CDR3 sequence reads: CASSLFGTGGNQPQHF. The DNA of the CDR3 is TGTGCCAGCAGCTTATTTGGGACAGGGGGCAATCAGCCCCAGCATTTT.

V is TRBV27 and J is TRBJ1-2, with a weak D call TRBD1 (5 bases). Germline CDR1 and CDR2: MNHEY and SMNVEV (reference sequence). Trimming cost V 8 bases and J 8 bases, with 18 bases left between them. The CDR3 contains 13 residues. The CDR3 nucleotides read TGTGCCAGCGGGGGGACGGGCCCCCTAGGCTACACCTTC. Its protein product is CASGGTGPLGYTF.